The subject of this entry is one T cell receptor beta chain. Its target is unknown. A CD45RO/CCR7/CD25/CD127/CD95/CD27 panel sorted naive, central memory, regulatory and stem cell-like memory CD4+ cells. The sample belongs to a study of beta chain features in type 1 diabetes. V shed 2 bases and J 3 bases; nucleotides not matched to a gene: 10. This CDR3 has 15 residues. The V gene's germline CDR1 is GTSNPN and CDR2 SVGIG (reference sequence). Study results and limitations: HLA influence on TCRB rearrangement stayed unresolved here. There was a moderate but significant shortening of TCRB CDR3s in all four CD4+ subsets of Type 1 diabetes patients. Patients with type 1 diabetes showed fewer VDJ junction insertions and more deletions.

The authors reverse transcribed all of the isolated RNA, so sequencing captured expressed TCRB transcripts. Approximately 3.6 million reads per sample on average were obtained from naive, central memory and regulatory T cell samples. Using immunoSEQ multiplex PCR, the repertoire was profiled, and TCRdb retains in-frame clones only, with some absent. Of about 710,000 clones in the sample, about 14% were seen once. This rearrangement joins TRBV30 to TRBJ2-7; 7 bases fit TRBD2. Sample: naive CD4+ T cells from blood. This clonotype was obtained from a man aged 18 to 35 with type 1 diabetes. The CDR3 nucleotides are TGTGCCTGGAGTAGGGGCGGGAGAATCGACTACGAGCAGTACTTC. Translation gives CAWSRGGRIDYEQYF.